A single sample gave rise to the 4 T cell receptor beta chains below, sequenced in a study of CD8 T cells in ankylosing spondylitis. Overall study results and limits: A TCR beta motif made of about 8 highly homologous variants seemed typical of ankylosing spondylitis blood.

One entry per CDR3 protein, called by TCRdb with MiXCR from the 5' RACE reads. The sample lists about 440,000 distinct CDR3 sequences, 17% occurring once. Their antigens remain unidentified. The sample was blood, either unsorted or a sorted T cell fraction (not recorded which). The source is a male donor with ankylosing spondylitis.

This clonotype has more than one count but fewer than ten. The chain links TRBV12-3 or TRBV12-4 to TRBJ2-2, with D possibly TRBD2 on 6 matching bases. Deletions cut 6 bases from V and 3 bases from J, with 17 bases between. The CDR3 contains 16 residues. CDR3 in amino acids: CASSPPLASYTGELFF. CDR3 DNA sequence: TGTGCCAGCAGCCCCCCGCTAGCGAGTTACACCGGGGAGCTGTTTTTT.

The chain employs TRBV7-6 and TRBJ2-7, with no clear D. Germline CDR1 reads SGHVS; CDR2 reads FNYEAQ. V lost 5 bases and J 3 bases, leaving 8 bases between the germline ends. The CDR3 is made up of 12 amino acids. Here the CDR3 reads CASSEGFYEQYF. CDR3 nucleotides: TGTGCCAGCAGCGAAGGGTTCTACGAGCAGTACTTC. The complete variable domain, with remaining parts taken from reference TRBV7-6 and TRBJ2-7, reads GAGVSQSPRYKVTKRGQDVALRCDPISGHVSLYWYRQALGQGPEFLTYFNYEAQQDKSGLPNDRFSAERPEGSISTLTIQRTEQRDSAMYRCASSEGFYEQYFGPGTRLTVT.

This rearrangement joins TRBV28 to TRBJ1-5; 7 bases are shared with TRBD1. The V and J ends lost 6 bases and 7 bases, in that order; junction bases with no gene match: 9. Germline V CDR1 and CDR2: MDHEN, SYDVKM. There are 14 residues in the CDR3. CDR3 nucleotide sequence: TGTGCCAGCAGGACAGGGCGGTCTGGACAGCCCCAGCATTTT. It specifies CASRTGRSGQPQHF.

This clonotype was recorded only once. The chain uses TRBV30 and TRBJ2-7, with unresolved D. This CDR3 has 12 amino acids. Trimming removed 3 bases from V and 5 bases from J, with 11 bases in between. In germline, CDR1 is GTSNPN, CDR2 SVGIG (reference sequence). The CDR3 nucleotides read TGTGCCTGGAGAGGTGGTGGAAACGAGCAGTACTTC. Its translation: CAWRGGGNEQYF.